This T cell receptor beta chain came from a study of early T cells in non-severe SARS-CoV-2 infection (dated by TCRdb to about 2021). Broadly, across the study: Bulk RNA from unsorted whole blood was used for TCR sequencing, so alpha and beta chains could not be paired. Results and caveats for the whole study, not just this receptor: VDJdb matching was skewed toward anti-spike CD8 responses and likely underestimated virus-specific expansions, missing private and CD4 specificities.

A case-control design nested within a healthcare worker cohort in London, UK, was used, with weekly nasopharyngeal swab PCR tests and blood sampling performed. Healthcare workers were recruited between 23 and 31 March 2020, during the week of the UK lockdown, and were followed weekly for up to about 16 weeks. As for this clonotype: The target of this receptor is not known. No clone much larger than this one lies a single base away; base qualities are absent.

Libraries came from 5' RACE. These reads were obtained on a NextSeq 500. To correct for sequencing error and PCR bias, the TCR library protocol tagged individual cDNA molecules with unique molecular identifiers. Both TCR alpha and beta chains were sequenced, and tight co-correlation was observed between alpha and beta sequence abundances in each sample. The source study handled its data this way. Decombinator V4 was used to annotate TCR sequences for V gene, J gene and CDR3. TCRs were defined as expanded if a significant change between any two time points was detected under a Poisson model with p below 0.0001. TCR abundances were normalised to the total number of TCRs sequenced per sample and were expressed as counts per million. VDJdb, accessed on 1 November 2021, was searched for TCRs annotated for CMV, EBV and SARS-CoV-2, and TCRs annotated for more than one antigen were excluded. TCRdb itself trimmed the public reads at Q25 with fastp, ran MiXCR and retained productive beta chains. A single entry per CDR3 protein holds the most common genes and DNA from its merged rows. The V and J calls, along with clone size, are taken from TCRdb and not from the paper's own processing. In this sample the table shows 50,000 to 70,000 distinct CDR3 sequences, 8.5% to 10% of which occur a single time. The ten largest clones represent 15% to 20% of the sample.

The TCR originated in an adult who was a healthcare worker with PCR-confirmed SARS-CoV-2 infection or an uninfected control (not recorded which). Material for sequencing was whole blood.

The CDR3 region has the sequence CASTTKGSSYNSPLHF. The DNA is TGTGCCAGTACCACCAAGGGCAGCTCCTATAATTCACCCCTCCACTTT. The chain was built from TRBV19 and TRBJ1-6; a confident D gene designation cannot be given. Looking up the germline V gene (reference sequence) yields CDR1 LNHDA and CDR2 SQIVND. Relative to germline, V is 7 bases shorter and J is 0 bases shorter, with 13 bases between their ends. Including cysteine and phenylalanine, the CDR3 has 16 amino acids. The sequence is cut down to CDR3 DNA, 48 bases in frame from base 1.